The 22 T cell receptor beta chains below come from one sample, sequenced in a study of cytomegalovirus exposure and HLA in healthy donors. PCR involved 60 Vbeta and 13 Jbeta primers. Profiled with immunoSEQ multiplex PCR; TCRdb holds only in-frame clones, not every one. The sample records 100,000 to 150,000 clones, 77% being singletons. Sample: PBMCs. The receptors shown here come from a male donor in good health and CMV-seropositive.

The genes are TRBV29-1 and TRBJ1-6, with D possibly TRBD1 on 5 matching bases. Germline V gene lookup returns CDR1 SQVTM and CDR2 ANQGSEA. The V end was cut by 4 bases, the J end by 8 bases, with 9 bases between. The CDR3 runs 12 residues. This CDR3 is CSVVTGDSPLHF. The CDR3 nucleotides read TGCAGCGTTGTCACAGGAGATTCACCCCTCCACTTT.

This clone was counted between two and nine times. The chain is built from TRBV28 and TRBJ2-3; 8 bases agree with TRBD1. J gave up 3 bases and V 3 bases, and 8 bases lay outside the gene matches. CDR3 size: 16 residues. The germline V gene encodes CDR1 MDHEN and CDR2 SYDVKM. The DNA for the CDR3 is TGTGCCAGCAGTTTCCAGACAGGGGACTTGACAGATACGCAGTATTTT. Its translation is CASSFQTGDLTDTQYF. The entire variable domain, with the rest obtained from reference TRBV28 and TRBJ2-3, is as follows: DVKVTQSSRYLVKRTGEKVFLECVQDMDHENMFWYRQDPGLGLRLIYFSYDVKMKEKGDIPEGYSVSREKKERFSLILESASTNQTSMYLCASSFQTGDLTDTQYFGPGTRLTVL.

The chain joins TRBV7-9 to TRBJ2-1, with D possibly being TRBD2 (5 bases). In germline, CDR1 is SEHNR, CDR2 FQNEAQ (reference sequence). V was cut by 5 bases and J by 15 bases, with 20 bases left in between. CDR3 size: 13 residues. CDR3 in amino acids: CASSQIVEGLVFF. The CDR3 DNA sequence: TGTGCCAGCAGCCAGATCGTTGAGGGCTTGGTGTTCTTC.

This chain links TRBV5-6 with TRBJ2-7, with unresolved D. Trimming took 2 bases from V and 3 from J, leaving 12 bases between them. CDR3 length: 14 residues. From germline, CDR1 is SGHDT and CDR2 YYEEEE. Here the CDR3 reads CASSFKRSLYEQYF. The CDR3 coding sequence is TGTGCCAGCAGCTTTAAGCGCTCCCTCTACGAGCAGTACTTC.

This rearrangement joins TRBV19 to TRBJ2-3; 12 bases fit TRBD2. J lost 6 bases, V lost 2 bases, and 3 bases had no gene match. This CDR3 contains 15 residues. Germline CDR1 LNHDA, CDR2 SQIVND (reference sequence). Written as DNA, the CDR3 is TGTGCCAGTAGTATACTAGCGGGGGGGGCGGATACGCAGTATTTT. Its protein product is CASSILAGGADTQYF. Variable domain in full (rest from reference TRBV19 and TRBJ2-3): DGGITQSPKYLFRKEGQNVTLSCEQNLNHDAMYWYRQDPGQGLRLIYYSQIVNDFQKGDIAEGYSVSREKKESFPLTVTSAQKNPTAFYLCASSILAGGADTQYFGPGTRLTVL.

The chain couples TRBV20-1 to TRBJ2-7; D possibly corresponds to TRBD2 (6 bases). CDR1 DFQATT and CDR2 SNEGSKA come from the germline V gene (reference sequence). CDR3 size: 10 residues. Trimming cost V 1 base and J 12 bases, with 10 bases left between them. CDR3 amino acids: CSARGGGWYF. CDR3 bases: TGCAGTGCTAGAGGTGGAGGGTGGTACTTC.

V and J are TRBV7-3 and TRBJ2-3, with 7 bases that match TRBD2. The CDR3 spans 16 residues. V was pared by 5 bases and J by 2 bases, with 10 bases of the junction left unmatched. Germline CDR1 SGHTA, CDR2 FQGTGA. For the CDR3, the DNA is TGTGCCAGCAGCCTCCGAGCGGGACGACTCACAGATACGCAGTATTTT. Translated: CASSLRAGRLTDTQYF.

The J gene is TRBJ2-1, the V gene TRBV19, with TRBD2 identical over 8 bases. This CDR3 comprises 16 residues. The J segment lost 1 base and the V segment lost 6 bases, leaving 8 bases of the junction unmatched. The germline V gene has CDR1 LNHDA and CDR2 SQIVND (reference sequence). In DNA, the CDR3 is TGTGCCAGTAGCCTAACGACTAGCGCGTCCTACAATGAGCAGTTCTTC. Translation: CASSLTTSASYNEQFF.

The chain combines TRBV28 with TRBJ2-7; TRBD2 matches 8 bases. The trim removed 6 bases at V and 3 bases at J, leaving 7 bases unmatched. The CDR3 runs 14 residues. From germline, CDR1 is MDHEN and CDR2 SYDVKM. The CDR3 nucleotides read TGTGCCAGCAGCCTAGCGGGCCAGCACTACGAGCAGTACTTC. This translates into CASSLAGQHYEQYF.

As concerns this clone: The sample has other DNA sequences that encode this CDR3 too. This chain uses TRBV18 with TRBJ2-7; 7 bases map to TRBD1. Germline CDR1 reads KGHSH; CDR2 reads LQKENI. V dropped 1 base and J dropped 0; count of bases not matched to a gene: 0. The CDR3 is 14 residues long. The CDR3 region is CASSPRTGSYEQYF. The CDR3, as DNA: TGTGCCAGCTCACCACGGACAGGCTCCTACGAGCAGTACTTC.

Only a few counts were recorded for this clone. V and J are TRBV27 and TRBJ1-6; no reliable D call. The germline V gene has CDR1 MNHEY and CDR2 SMNVEV (reference sequence). V was shortened by 1 base and J by 1 base, with 11 bases between the two germline ends. The CDR3 has 17 residues. CDR3 protein: CASSLFPIPSYNSPLHF. The CDR3 coding sequence is TGTGCCAGCAGTTTATTCCCTATCCCATCCTATAATTCACCCCTCCACTTT.

The chain couples TRBV28 to TRBJ1-2; no clear D gene. The ends were cut back, 2 bases at V and 7 bases at J, with 11 bases in the middle. The CDR3 sequence is 13 residues long. Germline assignment: CDR1 MDHEN and CDR2 SYDVKM. CDR3 DNA sequence: TGTGCCAGCAGTTTAGCGGTTATGAGTGGCTACACCTTC. Protein: CASSLAVMSGYTF.

This clone has a single count. The genes are TRBV7-9 and TRBJ2-3; a possible D gene is TRBD2 (7 bases). The V gene's germline CDR1 is SEHNR and CDR2 FQNEAQ (reference sequence). This CDR3 spans 16 amino acids. V shed 2 bases and J shed 4 bases, with 16 bases lying between them. In nucleotides, the CDR3 is TGTGCCAGCAGCTTAACTCGGGGGGCCAGGCCAGATACGCAGTATTTT. It yields the protein CASSLTRGARPDTQYF.

In regard to this clone: A read error may account for a junction end that differs from germline. The chain is built from TRBV7-9 and TRBJ2-7; perhaps TRBD2 as D (6 bases). CDR3 length: 16 residues. Per germline, CDR1 SEHNR and CDR2 FQNEAQ (reference sequence). This CDR3 reads CSSSLMADGTYYEQYF. The CDR3, as DNA: TGTTCCAGCAGCTTAATGGCCGACGGGACTTACTACGAGCAGTACTTC.

CDR3 sequence (DNA): TGTGCCAGCAGCGGGGGCCGGAGCAATCAGCCCCAGCATTTT. It yields the protein CASSGGRSNQPQHF. The J gene is TRBJ1-5, the V gene TRBV7-8, with D possibly TRBD1 on 6 matching bases. Deletions cut 5 bases from V and 1 base from J, with 9 bases between. This CDR3 is 14 amino acids long. CDR1 is SGHVS and CDR2 is FQNEAQ in the germline V gene.

V is TRBV7-2 and J is TRBJ2-6, with D perhaps TRBD1 (7 bases). Trimming took off 5 bases at V and 3 bases at J, with 17 bases between the two ends. CDR3 size: 17 residues. Germline CDR1 reads SGHTA; CDR2 reads FQGNSA. In DNA, the CDR3 is TGTGCCAGCAGCCGACAGGGACTGCCTAGTGGGGCCAACGTCCTGACTTTC. Its translation is CASSRQGLPSGANVLTF. The full variable domain, rest sourced from reference TRBV7-2 and TRBJ2-6, is GAGVSQSPSNKVTEKGKDVELRCDPISGHTALYWYRQSLGQGLEFLIYFQGNSAPDKSGLPSDRFSAERTGGSVSTLTIQRTQQEDSAVYLCASSRQGLPSGANVLTFGAGSRLTVL.

The V and J genes are TRBV11-2 and TRBJ1-1; 8 nucleotides agree with TRBD1. Germline CDR1 and CDR2: SGHAT and FQNNGV. This CDR3 contains 17 residues. With 4 bases clipped from V and 1 base from J, the junction kept 11 bases outside the gene matches. The CDR3 region is CASSSGQGGGRNTEAFF. Written as DNA, the CDR3 is TGTGCCAGCAGCTCCGGACAGGGCGGTGGAAGGAACACTGAAGCTTTCTTT.

The V and J genes are TRBV28 and TRBJ2-5; TRBD2 agrees at 8 bases. The end of the DNA aligns better with TRBJ2-7, so the J call may be wrong. CDR1 and CDR2 (germline): MDHEN, SYDVKM. This CDR3 is built from 15 residues. The CDR3 region is CASSFQGGRSYEQYF. The CDR3 DNA follows: TGTGCCAGCAGTTTTCAGGGCGGGAGGTCCTACGAGCAGTACTTC.

This clone was seen a handful of times. This chain links TRBV2 with TRBJ2-7, with 7 nucleotides matching TRBD1. The CDR3 spans 16 residues. V lost 3 bases to trimming and J lost 1 base; unmatched junction nucleotides: 9. Per germline, CDR1 SNHLY and CDR2 FYNNEI. DNA for the CDR3: TGTGCCAGCAGTGAGTACGTGGACAGGTCATCCTACGAGCAGTACTTC. Protein: CASSEYVDRSSYEQYF.

V and J are TRBV6-1 and TRBJ1-1; D is perhaps TRBD1 (5 bases). CDR3 size: 13 residues. The V and J ends lost 1 base and 10 bases respectively, with 13 bases between them. Germline V gives CDR1 MNHNS, CDR2 SASEGT. CDR3 loop: CASSEVRTGGAFF. The CDR3 region has the DNA TGTGCCAGCAGTGAAGTTCGGACGGGGGGAGCTTTCTTT.

This chain links TRBV15 with TRBJ1-3; 11 nucleotides align to TRBD1. CDR1 is LNHNV and CDR2 is YYDKDF in the germline V gene (reference sequence). The V and J ends lost 1 base and 4 bases, in that order; junction bases with no gene match: 9. CDR3 size: 18 residues. CDR3 in amino acids: CATSRAFGQGAGGNTIYF. CDR3 coding DNA: TGTGCCACCAGCAGAGCGTTCGGACAGGGGGCGGGCGGAAACACCATATATTTT.

The chain uses TRBV7-2 and TRBJ2-3; 10 positions match TRBD2. The CDR3 has 16 residues. From germline, CDR1 is SGHTA and CDR2 FQGNSA. With 1 base clipped from V and 1 base from J, the junction kept 2 bases outside the gene matches. This CDR3 reads CASSLEGTSGTDTQYF. The CDR3 DNA sequence: TGTGCCAGCAGCTTAGAAGGGACTAGCGGCACAGATACGCAGTATTTT. The full variable domain, in which reference TRBV7-2 and TRBJ2-3 provide the parts outside the CDR3, is GAGVSQSPSNKVTEKGKDVELRCDPISGHTALYWYRQSLGQGLEFLIYFQGNSAPDKSGLPSDRFSAERTGGSVSTLTIQRTQQEDSAVYLCASSLEGTSGTDTQYFGPGTRLTVL.